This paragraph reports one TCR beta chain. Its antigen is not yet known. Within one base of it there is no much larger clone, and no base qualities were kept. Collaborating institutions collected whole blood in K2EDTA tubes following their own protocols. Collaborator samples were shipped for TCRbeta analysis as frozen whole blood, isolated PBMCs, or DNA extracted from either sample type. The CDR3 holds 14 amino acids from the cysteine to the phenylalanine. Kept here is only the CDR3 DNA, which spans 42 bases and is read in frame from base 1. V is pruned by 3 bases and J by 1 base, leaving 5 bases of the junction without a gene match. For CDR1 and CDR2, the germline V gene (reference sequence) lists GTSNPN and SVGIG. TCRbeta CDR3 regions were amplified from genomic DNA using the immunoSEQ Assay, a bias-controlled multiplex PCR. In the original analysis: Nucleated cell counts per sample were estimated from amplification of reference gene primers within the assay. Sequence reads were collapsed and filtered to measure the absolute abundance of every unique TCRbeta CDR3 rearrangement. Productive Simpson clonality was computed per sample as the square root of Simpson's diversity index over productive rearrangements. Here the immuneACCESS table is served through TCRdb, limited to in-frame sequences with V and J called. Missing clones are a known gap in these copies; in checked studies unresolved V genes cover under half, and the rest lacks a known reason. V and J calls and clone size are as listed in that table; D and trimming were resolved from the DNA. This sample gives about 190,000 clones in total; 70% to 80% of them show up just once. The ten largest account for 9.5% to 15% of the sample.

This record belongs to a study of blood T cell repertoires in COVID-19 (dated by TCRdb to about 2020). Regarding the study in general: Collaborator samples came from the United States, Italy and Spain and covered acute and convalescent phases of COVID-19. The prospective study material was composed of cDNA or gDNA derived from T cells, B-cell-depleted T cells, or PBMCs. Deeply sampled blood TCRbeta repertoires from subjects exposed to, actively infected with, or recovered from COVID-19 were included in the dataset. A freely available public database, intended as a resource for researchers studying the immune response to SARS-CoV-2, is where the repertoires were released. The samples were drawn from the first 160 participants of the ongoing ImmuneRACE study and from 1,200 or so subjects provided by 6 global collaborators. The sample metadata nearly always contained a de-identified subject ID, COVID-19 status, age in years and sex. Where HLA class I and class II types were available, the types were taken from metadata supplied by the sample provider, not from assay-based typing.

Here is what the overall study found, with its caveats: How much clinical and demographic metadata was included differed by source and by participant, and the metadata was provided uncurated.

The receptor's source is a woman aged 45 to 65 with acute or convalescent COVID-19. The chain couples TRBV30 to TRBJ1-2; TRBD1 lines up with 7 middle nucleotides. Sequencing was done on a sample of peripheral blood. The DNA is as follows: TGTGCCTGGAGCGGGACAGTCAATAACTATGGCTACACCTTC. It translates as CAWSGTVNNYGYTF. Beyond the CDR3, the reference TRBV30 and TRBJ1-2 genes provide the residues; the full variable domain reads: SQTIHQWPATLVQPVGSPLSLECTVEGTSNPNLYWYRQAAGRGLQLLFYSVGIGQISSEVPQNLSASRPQDRQFILSSKKLLLSDSGFYLCAWSGTVNNYGYTFGSGTRLTVV.